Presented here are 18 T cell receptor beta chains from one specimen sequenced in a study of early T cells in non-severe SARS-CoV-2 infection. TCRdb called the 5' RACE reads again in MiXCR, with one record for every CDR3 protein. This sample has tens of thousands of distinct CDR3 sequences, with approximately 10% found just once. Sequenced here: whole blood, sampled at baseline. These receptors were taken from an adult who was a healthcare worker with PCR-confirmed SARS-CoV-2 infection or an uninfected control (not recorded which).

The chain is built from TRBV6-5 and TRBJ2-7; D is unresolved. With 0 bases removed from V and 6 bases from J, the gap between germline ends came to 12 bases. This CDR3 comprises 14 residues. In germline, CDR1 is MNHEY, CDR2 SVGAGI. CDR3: CASSYSGQDGEQYF. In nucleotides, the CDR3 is TGTGCCAGCAGTTACTCAGGGCAGGACGGCGAGCAGTACTTC.

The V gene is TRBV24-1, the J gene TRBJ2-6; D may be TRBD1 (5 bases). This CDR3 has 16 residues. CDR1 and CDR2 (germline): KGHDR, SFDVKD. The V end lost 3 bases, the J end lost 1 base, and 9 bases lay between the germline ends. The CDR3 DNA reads TGTGCCACCAGTGATGCACAGGCGTCTGGGGCCAACGTCCTGACTTTC. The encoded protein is CATSDAQASGANVLTF.

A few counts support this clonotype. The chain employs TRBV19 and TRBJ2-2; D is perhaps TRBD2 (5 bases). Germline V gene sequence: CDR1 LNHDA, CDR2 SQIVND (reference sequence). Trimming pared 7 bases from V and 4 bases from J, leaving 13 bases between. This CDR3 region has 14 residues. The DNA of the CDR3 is TGTGCCAGTATCCGGGGTTTGAGCACCGGGGAGCTGTTTTTT. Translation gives CASIRGLSTGELFF.

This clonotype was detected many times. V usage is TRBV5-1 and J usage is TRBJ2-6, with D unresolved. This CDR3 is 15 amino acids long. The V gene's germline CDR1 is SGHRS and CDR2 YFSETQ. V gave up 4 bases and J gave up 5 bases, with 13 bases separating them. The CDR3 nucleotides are TGCGCCAGCAGCGTAGTTCCCGTGCGGGCCAACGTCCTGACTTTC. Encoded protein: CASSVVPVRANVLTF. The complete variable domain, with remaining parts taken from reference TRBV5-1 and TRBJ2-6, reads KAGVTQTPRYLIKTRGQQVTLSCSPISGHRSVSWYQQTPGQGLQFLFEYFSETQRNKGNFPGRFSGRQFSNSRSEMNVSTLELGDSALYLCASSVVPVRANVLTFGAGSRLTVL.

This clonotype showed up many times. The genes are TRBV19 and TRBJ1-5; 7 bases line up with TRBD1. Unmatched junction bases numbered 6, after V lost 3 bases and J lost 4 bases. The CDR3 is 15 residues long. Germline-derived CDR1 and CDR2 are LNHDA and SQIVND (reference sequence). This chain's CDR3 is CASSMGGQRNQPQHF. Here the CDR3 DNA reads TGTGCCAGTAGTATGGGGGGACAGAGGAATCAGCCCCAGCATTTT.

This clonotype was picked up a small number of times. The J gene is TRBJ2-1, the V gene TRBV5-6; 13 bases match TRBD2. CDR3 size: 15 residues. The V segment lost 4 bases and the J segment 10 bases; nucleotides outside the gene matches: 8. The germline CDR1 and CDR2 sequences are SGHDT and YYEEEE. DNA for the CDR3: TGTGCCAGCAGCAGAGGACTAGCGGGAGTAACGGAGCAGTTCTTC. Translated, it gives CASSRGLAGVTEQFF.

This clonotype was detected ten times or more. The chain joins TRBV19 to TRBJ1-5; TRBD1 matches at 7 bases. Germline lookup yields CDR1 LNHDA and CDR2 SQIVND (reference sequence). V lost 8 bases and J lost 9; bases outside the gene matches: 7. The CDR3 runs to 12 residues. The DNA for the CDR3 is TGTGCCAGTGGGCACCCAGGGGGGCCCCAGCATTTT. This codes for CASGHPGGPQHF. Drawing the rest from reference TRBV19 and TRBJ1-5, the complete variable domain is DGGITQSPKYLFRKEGQNVTLSCEQNLNHDAMYWYRQDPGQGLRLIYYSQIVNDFQKGDIAEGYSVSREKKESFPLTVTSAQKNPTAFYLCASGHPGGPQHFGDGTRLSIL.

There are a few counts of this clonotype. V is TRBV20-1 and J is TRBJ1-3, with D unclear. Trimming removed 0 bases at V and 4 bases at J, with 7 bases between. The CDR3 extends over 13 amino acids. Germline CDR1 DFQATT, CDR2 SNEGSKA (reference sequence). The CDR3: CSARDLEGNTIYF. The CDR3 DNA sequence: TGCAGTGCTAGAGATTTGGAAGGAAACACCATATATTTT.

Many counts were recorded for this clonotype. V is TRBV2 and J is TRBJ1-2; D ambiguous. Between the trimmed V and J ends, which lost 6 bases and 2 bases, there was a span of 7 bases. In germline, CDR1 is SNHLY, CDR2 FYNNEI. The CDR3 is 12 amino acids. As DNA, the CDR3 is TGTGCCAGCAGGCCGCGGAACTATGGCTACACCTTC. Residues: CASRPRNYGYTF.

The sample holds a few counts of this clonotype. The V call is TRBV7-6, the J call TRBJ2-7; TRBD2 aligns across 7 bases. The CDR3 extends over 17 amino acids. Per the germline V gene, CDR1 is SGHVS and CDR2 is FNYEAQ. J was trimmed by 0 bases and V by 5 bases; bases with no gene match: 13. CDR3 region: CASSPAGPAGSSYEQYF. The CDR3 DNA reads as TGTGCCAGCAGCCCCGCGGGCCCAGCGGGATCCTCCTACGAGCAGTACTTC.

The CDR3, as DNA: TGCGCCAGCAGCCAAGGCGACAGGGTTTCAGAGACCCAGTACTTC. It translates to CASSQGDRVSETQYF. J is TRBJ2-5 and V is TRBV4-1, with TRBD1 matching 7 bases. The CDR3 runs to 15 residues. J gave up 4 bases and V 1 base, and 6 bases lay outside the gene matches. Germline V gene data show CDR1 as MGHRA and CDR2 as YSYEKL.

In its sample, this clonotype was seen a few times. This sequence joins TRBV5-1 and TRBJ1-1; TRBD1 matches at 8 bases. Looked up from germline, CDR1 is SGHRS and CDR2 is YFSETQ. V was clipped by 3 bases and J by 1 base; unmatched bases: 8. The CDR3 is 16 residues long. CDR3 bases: TGCGCCAGCAGCTCTGGGGCAGGGGGCTCGAACACTGAAGCTTTCTTT. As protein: CASSSGAGGSNTEAFF.

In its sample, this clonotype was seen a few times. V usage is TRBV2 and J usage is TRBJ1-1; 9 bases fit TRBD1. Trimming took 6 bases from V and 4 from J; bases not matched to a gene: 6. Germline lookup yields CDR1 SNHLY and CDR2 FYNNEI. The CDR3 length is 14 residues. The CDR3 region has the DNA TGTGCCAGCAGGAGGGGACAGGGAAGCACTGAAGCTTTCTTT. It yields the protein CASRRGQGSTEAFF.

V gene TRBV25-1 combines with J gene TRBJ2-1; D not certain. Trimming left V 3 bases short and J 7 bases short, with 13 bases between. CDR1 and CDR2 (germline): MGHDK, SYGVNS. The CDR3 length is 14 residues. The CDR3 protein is CASSEVAESNEQFF. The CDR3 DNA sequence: TGTGCCAGCAGTGAGGTGGCAGAGTCGAATGAGCAGTTCTTC.

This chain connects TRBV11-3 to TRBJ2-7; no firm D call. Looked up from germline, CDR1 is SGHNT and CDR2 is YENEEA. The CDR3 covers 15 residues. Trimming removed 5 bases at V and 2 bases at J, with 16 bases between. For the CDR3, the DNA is TGTGCCAGCAGCCCCCCCCTCCAGACAACCTACGAGCAGTACTTC. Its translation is CASSPPLQTTYEQYF.

This chain's CDR3 is CASSLTGANRSPLHF. For the CDR3, the DNA is TGCGCCAGCAGCTTAACGGGGGCGAATCGCTCACCCCTCCACTTT. This chain joins TRBV5-1 and TRBJ1-6, with TRBD1 as a possible D gene (6 bases). Trimming shortened V by 2 bases and J by 10 bases, and 16 bases separated the two germline ends. CDR1 is SGHRS, CDR2 YFSETQ, per germline. The length of the CDR3 is 15 residues.

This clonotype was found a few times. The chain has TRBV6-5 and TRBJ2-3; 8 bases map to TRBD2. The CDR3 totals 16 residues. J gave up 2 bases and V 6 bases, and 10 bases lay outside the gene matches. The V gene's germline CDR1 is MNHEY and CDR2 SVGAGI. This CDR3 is CASRRLPGGFTDTQYF. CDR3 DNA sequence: TGTGCCAGCAGAAGGCTTCCGGGGGGGTTCACAGATACGCAGTATTTT.

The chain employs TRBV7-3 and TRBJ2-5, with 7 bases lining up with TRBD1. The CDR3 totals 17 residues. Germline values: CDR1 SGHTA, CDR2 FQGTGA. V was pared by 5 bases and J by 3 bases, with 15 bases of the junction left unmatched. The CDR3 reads CASSRRITGTDKETQYF. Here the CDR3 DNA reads TGTGCCAGCAGCCGTCGCATAACCGGGACAGATAAAGAGACCCAGTACTTC.